This T cell receptor beta chain was sequenced in a study of spatial heterogeneity in lung cancer. Study context: In tumor regions TCR transcript counts correlated strongly with a matched bulk RNA-seq T cell module score.

Points from the study as a whole: Of the expanded TCRs, ubiquitous and regional counts tracked the counts of ubiquitous and regional nonsynonymous mutations, respectively. Tumor mutation count correlated with how many alpha and beta TCRs expanded intratumorally.

This CDR3 spans 15 amino acids. Germline V CDR1 and CDR2: SGHTA, FQGNSA. By proportion, this clonotype is medium-sized. Its target is unknown. The junction shows a germline mismatch at one end, possibly a read error. Regarding time point: sample taken at primary tumor resection. Samples were donated by 72 untreated early-stage non-small cell lung cancer patients. Without sorting, whole RNA was sequenced from tumor, nontumor lung or frozen PBMC. Via MiXCR, TCRdb re-called the 5' RACE reads, giving one row per CDR3 protein. There are 3,000 to 4,000 distinct CDR3 sequences in the sample; 5.9% occur only once, and 15% lies in the top ten.

The rearrangement links TRBV7-2 to TRBJ2-3; 8 bases agree with TRBD2. This TCR derives from a male donor with early-stage non-small cell lung cancer. The material was lung tumor tissue, obtained at surgery. DNA of the CDR3: TGTGCCAGCAGCTTAGCGGCGGGGGGCACGGATACGCAGTATTTT. Translation gives CASSLAAGGTDTQYF. The variable domain in full, with the rest retrieved from reference TRBV7-2 and TRBJ2-3, is GAGVSQSPSNKVTEKGKDVELRCDPISGHTALYWYRQSLGQGLEFLIYFQGNSAPDKSGLPSDRFSAERTGGSVSTLTIQRTQQEDSAVYLCASSLAAGGTDTQYFGPGTRLTVL.